The clone carrying this T cell receptor (beta chain) was observed many times. Its specificity is unknown. Thyroid surgery took place with no prior treatment in any patient. With MiXCR, TCRdb reprocessed the PCR reads. The sample shows 13,000 or so clones, roughly 21% of them seen only once. The data were obtained in a study of metastatic and nonmetastatic thyroid tumors. On the study more broadly: The authors compared repertoires across blood and tumor or nodule tissue from malignant and benign thyroid patients. Findings and limits, study-wide: Malignant thyroid tumors reportedly exceeded benign nodules significantly in TCR beta diversity, with the difference appearing in blood and tumor.

The material sequenced was adjacent normal tissue. The TCR comes from a female donor with papillary thyroid cancer or a benign thyroid nodule (not recorded which). Some clones in this sample may be carry-over from other donors' samples.

CDR3 DNA sequence: TGCAGTGCTAATACAGGGAGAACTGAAGCTTTCTTT. This gives the protein CSANTGRTEAFF. The rearrangement uses TRBV20-1 and TRBJ1-1; perhaps TRBD1 as D (6 bases). The CDR3 has 12 residues. V was pared by 4 bases and J by 5 bases, with 11 bases between. CDR1 DFQATT and CDR2 SNEGSKA come from the germline V gene (reference sequence).